Listed here are 13 T cell receptor beta chains from one sample, sequenced in a study of blood T cells in healthy people across ages. Primers used in a second PCR of about 7 to 12 cycles were a sample-barcoded 5' primer and a J-beta primer mix. Via MiXCR, TCRdb re-called the 5' RACE reads, giving one row per CDR3 protein. The data show 650,000 to 900,000 distinct CDR3 sequences, approximately 59% seen once. Material for sequencing was blood. Receptors were obtained from a man aged 25 to 45 in good health.

The V and J genes are TRBV4-3 and TRBJ1-4; unclear D gene. Germline V CDR1 and CDR2: LGHNA, YSLEER. This CDR3 contains 17 residues. Trimming shortened V by 4 bases and J by 1 base, and 16 bases separated the two germline ends. The CDR3 is CASSRLTWGETNEKLFF. The CDR3 DNA is TGCGCCAGCAGCCGATTGACCTGGGGTGAAACTAATGAAAAACTGTTTTTT.

This sequence joins TRBV9 and TRBJ1-5; D remains unclear. V lost 3 bases and J lost 0, with 10 bases in between. Germline V gene data show CDR1 as SGDLS and CDR2 as YYNGEE. The CDR3 is 15 amino acids. The CDR3 sequence: CASSASDYSNQPQHF. In DNA form, the CDR3 reads TGTGCCAGCAGCGCCTCAGATTATAGCAATCAGCCCCAGCATTTT.

V is TRBV12-3 or TRBV12-4 and J is TRBJ2-3; 8 bases match TRBD2. Trimming removed 6 bases from V and 1 base from J; junction bases left unmatched: 12. This CDR3 is built from 17 residues. The CDR3 bases are TGTGCCAGCAGCCCCGTCGGGGGGGCAATGGGCACAGATACGCAGTATTTT. Protein sequence: CASSPVGGAMGTDTQYF.

The chain links TRBV28 to TRBJ2-7; no definite D call. The end of the DNA aligns better with TRBJ2-5, so the J call may be wrong. CDR3 length equals 14 residues. Germline CDR1 is MDHEN and CDR2 is SYDVKM. This chain's CDR3 is CASSLKFLVETQYF. DNA of the CDR3: TGTGCCAGCAGTTTAAAGTTTCTGGTGGAGACCCAGTACTTC.

The chain recombines TRBV6-5 with TRBJ1-1; D might be TRBD1 (5 bases). Looked up from germline, CDR1 is MNHEY and CDR2 is SVGAGI. V was clipped by 5 bases and J by 4 bases, with 11 bases between them. The CDR3 has 13 residues. The CDR3 DNA reads as TGTGCCAGCAGTGACGGGGGATTCACTGAAGCTTTCTTT. This encodes CASSDGGFTEAFF.

With respect to this clonotype: One end of the junction fails to match germline, which may point to a read error. The chain joins TRBV6-5 to TRBJ2-3; D is unclear. Germline CDR1 MNHEY, CDR2 SVGAGI. The length of the CDR3 is 12 residues. The CDR3 protein is CASSHSRDTQYF. The CDR3 DNA is TGTGCCAGCAGTCACTCCCGGGATACGCAGTATTTT.

The gene calls are TRBV6-2 or TRBV6-3 and TRBJ1-4; D gene ambiguous. With 0 bases removed from V and 1 base from J, the gap between germline ends came to 12 bases. The CDR3 sequence is 17 residues long. Germline CDR1 is MNHEY and CDR2 is SVGEGT. Written as DNA, the CDR3 is TGTGCCAGCAGTTACTCCCTACATCGCGGAACTAATGAAAAACTGTTTTTT. Protein product: CASSYSLHRGTNEKLFF.

This clonotype occurred a few times. The rearrangement uses TRBV29-1 and TRBJ2-4, with unresolved D. The V end lost 5 bases, the J end lost 0 bases, and 8 bases lay between the germline ends. The CDR3 consists of 13 residues. From germline, CDR1 is SQVTM and CDR2 ANQGSEA. The CDR3 sequence is CSVSGVAKNIQYF. CDR3 in DNA: TGCAGCGTTTCCGGAGTAGCCAAAAACATTCAGTACTTC.

The J gene is TRBJ2-7, the V gene TRBV29-1, with TRBD1 matching 8 bases. Germline V gene sequence: CDR1 SQVTM, CDR2 ANQGSEA. The CDR3 has 13 amino acids. J was trimmed by 2 bases and V by 7 bases; bases with no gene match: 7. This CDR3 reads CSATGGSTYEQYF. The CDR3 DNA is TGCAGCGCTACAGGGGGTTCAACCTACGAGCAGTACTTC.

The chain joins TRBV7-6 to TRBJ2-3; 9 bases line up with TRBD1. V trimming: 5 bases; J trimming: 3 bases; junction bases outside the gene matches: 12. This CDR3 is built from 17 residues. From germline, CDR1 is SGHVS and CDR2 FNYEAQ. DNA of the CDR3: TGTGCCAGCAGCACGGGACAGGGAGTTGAATGGACAGATACGCAGTATTTT. Protein sequence: CASSTGQGVEWTDTQYF.

The chain combines TRBV20-1 with TRBJ2-7, with 10 bases identical to TRBD2. The CDR3 covers 14 residues. From germline, CDR1 is DFQATT and CDR2 SNEGSKA (reference sequence). V lost 4 bases to trimming and J lost 3 bases; unmatched junction nucleotides: 6. The CDR3: CSATTSGALYEQYF. In DNA form, the CDR3 reads TGCAGTGCTACCACTAGCGGGGCCCTCTACGAGCAGTACTTC.

The chain links TRBV12-3 or TRBV12-4 to TRBJ2-5, with a tentative D call TRBD1 (5 bases). Trimming took 3 bases from V and 11 from J, leaving 16 bases between them. This CDR3 has 13 residues. The CDR3: CASSFQGPGEQYF. As DNA, the CDR3 is TGTGCCAGCAGTTTTCAGGGTCCGGGTGAGCAGTACTTC.

The V and J genes are TRBV10-3 and TRBJ2-4, with D perhaps TRBD2 (5 bases). The CDR3 is 15 amino acids. V was shortened by 0 bases and J by 6 bases, with 12 bases between the two germline ends. Germline V CDR1 and CDR2: ENHRY, SYGVKD. The CDR3 coding sequence is TGTGCCATCAGTGAGTCAATTGAGGGATTAAACATTCAGTACTTC. It translates to CAISESIEGLNIQYF.